One T cell receptor (beta chain) is described in this entry. Its antigen is currently unknown. Profiled with immunoSEQ multiplex PCR; TCRdb holds only in-frame clones, not every one. The profile shows around 80,000 clones, 83% of them singletons. The CDR3 spans 17 residues. V lost 4 bases, J lost 4 bases, and 15 bases stayed unmatched. Germline V lookup: CDR1 GTSNPN, CDR2 SVGIG (reference sequence). The entry originates in a study of T cell responses to AZD1222 COVID-19 vaccine. Findings and limits, study-wide: White British people made up most donors, females outnumbered males, and clonal diversity was possibly underestimated.

The specimen comprised peripheral blood, sampled 28 days after the second AZD1222 dose. The rearrangement links TRBV30 to TRBJ1-2; 10 bases are a match to TRBD1. This receptor was identified in an adult who received the AZD1222 COVID-19 vaccine. The CDR3 is CAWTGLLDRGKAYGYTF. In nucleotides, the CDR3 is TGTGCCTGGACCGGTCTACTGGACAGGGGGAAGGCCTATGGCTACACCTTC.